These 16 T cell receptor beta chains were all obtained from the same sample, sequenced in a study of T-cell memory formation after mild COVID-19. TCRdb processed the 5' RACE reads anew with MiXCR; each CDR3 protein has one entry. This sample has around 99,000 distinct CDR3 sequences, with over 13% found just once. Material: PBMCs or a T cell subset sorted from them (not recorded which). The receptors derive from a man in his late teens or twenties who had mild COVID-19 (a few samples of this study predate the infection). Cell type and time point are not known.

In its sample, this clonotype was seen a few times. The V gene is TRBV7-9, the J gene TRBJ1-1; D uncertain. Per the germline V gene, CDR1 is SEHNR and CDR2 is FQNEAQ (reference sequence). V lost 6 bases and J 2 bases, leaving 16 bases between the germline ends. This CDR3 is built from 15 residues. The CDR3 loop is CASSSRAFDNTEAFF. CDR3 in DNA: TGTGCCAGCAGTTCAAGAGCGTTTGATAACACTGAAGCTTTCTTT.

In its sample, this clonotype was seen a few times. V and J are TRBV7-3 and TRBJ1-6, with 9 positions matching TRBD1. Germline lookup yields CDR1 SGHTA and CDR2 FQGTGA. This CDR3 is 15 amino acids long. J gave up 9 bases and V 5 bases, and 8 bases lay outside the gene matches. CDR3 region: CASSLGQGYASPLHF. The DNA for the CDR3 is TGTGCCAGCAGCCTCGGACAGGGGTACGCTTCACCCCTCCACTTT.

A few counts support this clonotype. This CDR3 reads CASRDAGPLSYNEQFF. The CDR3 DNA is TGTGCCAGCAGAGATGCAGGGCCCCTCTCCTACAATGAGCAGTTCTTC. The chain links TRBV27 to TRBJ2-1; maybe TRBD1 (5 bases). Germline values: CDR1 MNHEY, CDR2 SMNVEV (reference sequence). The V end was cut by 6 bases, the J end by 0 bases, with 15 bases between. The CDR3 covers 16 residues.

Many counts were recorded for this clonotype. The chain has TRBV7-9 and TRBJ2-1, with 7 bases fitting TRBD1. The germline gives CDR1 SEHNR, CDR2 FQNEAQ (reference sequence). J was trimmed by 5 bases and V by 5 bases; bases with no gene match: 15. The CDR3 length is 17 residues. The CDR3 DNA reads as TGTGCCAGCAGCCCCCCATCCGACAGGGATGGGCACAATGAGCAGTTCTTC. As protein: CASSPPSDRDGHNEQFF.

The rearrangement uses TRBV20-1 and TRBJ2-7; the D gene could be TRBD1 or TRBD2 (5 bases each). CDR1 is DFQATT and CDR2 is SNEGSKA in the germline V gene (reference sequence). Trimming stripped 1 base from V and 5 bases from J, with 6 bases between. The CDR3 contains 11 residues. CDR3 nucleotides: TGCAGTGCTAGAGGGGGGAACGAGCAGTACTTC. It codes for CSARGGNEQYF.

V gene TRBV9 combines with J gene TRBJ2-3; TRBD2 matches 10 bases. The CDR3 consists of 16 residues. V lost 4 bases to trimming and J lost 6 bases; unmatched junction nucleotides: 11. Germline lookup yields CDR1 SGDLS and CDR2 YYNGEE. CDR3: CASSSPAGGPADTQYF. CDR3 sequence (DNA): TGTGCCAGCAGCTCCCCAGCGGGGGGGCCGGCGGATACGCAGTATTTT.

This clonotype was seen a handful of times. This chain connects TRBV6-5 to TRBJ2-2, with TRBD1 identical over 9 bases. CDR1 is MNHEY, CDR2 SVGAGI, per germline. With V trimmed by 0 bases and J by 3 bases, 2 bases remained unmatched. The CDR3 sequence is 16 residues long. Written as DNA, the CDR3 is TGTGCCAGCAGTTACTCGAGGGACAGGGACACCGGGGAGCTGTTTTTT. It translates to CASSYSRDRDTGELFF.

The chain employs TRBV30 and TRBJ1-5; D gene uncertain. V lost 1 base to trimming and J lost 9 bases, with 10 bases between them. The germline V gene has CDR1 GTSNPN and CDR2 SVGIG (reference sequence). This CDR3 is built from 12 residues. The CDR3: CAWSEGSPPQHF. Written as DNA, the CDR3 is TGTGCCTGGAGTGAGGGATCTCCGCCCCAGCATTTT.

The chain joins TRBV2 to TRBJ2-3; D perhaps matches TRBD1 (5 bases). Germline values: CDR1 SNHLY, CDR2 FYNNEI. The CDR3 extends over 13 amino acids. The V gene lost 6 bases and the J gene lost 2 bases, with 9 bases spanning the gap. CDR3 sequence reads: CASRGAYTDTQYF. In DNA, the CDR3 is TGTGCCAGCAGAGGGGCCTACACAGATACGCAGTATTTT.

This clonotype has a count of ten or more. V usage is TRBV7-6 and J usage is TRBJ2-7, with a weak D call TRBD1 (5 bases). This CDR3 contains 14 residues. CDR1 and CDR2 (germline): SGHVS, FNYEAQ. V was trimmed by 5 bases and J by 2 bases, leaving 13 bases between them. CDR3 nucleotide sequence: TGTGCCAGCAGCCAAAACAGGCGACCCTACGAGCAGTACTTC. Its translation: CASSQNRRPYEQYF.

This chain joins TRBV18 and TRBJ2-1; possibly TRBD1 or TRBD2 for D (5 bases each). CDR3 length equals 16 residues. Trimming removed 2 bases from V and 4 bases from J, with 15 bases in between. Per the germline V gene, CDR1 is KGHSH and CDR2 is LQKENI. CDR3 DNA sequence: TGTGCCAGCTCACCAGAGGGCAGGGTTCGGTACAATGAGCAGTTCTTC. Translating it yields CASSPEGRVRYNEQFF.

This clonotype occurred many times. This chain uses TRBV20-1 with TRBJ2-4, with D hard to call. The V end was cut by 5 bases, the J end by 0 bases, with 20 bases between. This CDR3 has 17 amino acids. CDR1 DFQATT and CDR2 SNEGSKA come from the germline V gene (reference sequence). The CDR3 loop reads CSAGVVGIRLAKNIQYF. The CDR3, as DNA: TGCAGTGCTGGAGTCGTGGGCATACGTCTAGCCAAAAACATTCAGTACTTC.

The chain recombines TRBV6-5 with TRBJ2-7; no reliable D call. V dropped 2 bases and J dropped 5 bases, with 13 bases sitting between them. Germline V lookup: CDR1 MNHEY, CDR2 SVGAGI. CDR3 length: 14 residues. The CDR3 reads CASSYLQAGHEQYF. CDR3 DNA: TGTGCCAGCAGTTACCTCCAGGCCGGTCACGAGCAGTACTTC.

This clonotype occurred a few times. This CDR3 reads CSAGQGLGVLDEQYF. The DNA of the CDR3 is TGCAGTGCTGGACAGGGCTTGGGGGTGTTGGACGAGCAGTACTTC. The chain is built from TRBV20-1 and TRBJ2-7, with 8 positions matching TRBD1. J was trimmed by 5 bases and V by 5 bases; bases with no gene match: 14. The germline CDR1 and CDR2 sequences are DFQATT and SNEGSKA (reference sequence). The CDR3 covers 15 residues.

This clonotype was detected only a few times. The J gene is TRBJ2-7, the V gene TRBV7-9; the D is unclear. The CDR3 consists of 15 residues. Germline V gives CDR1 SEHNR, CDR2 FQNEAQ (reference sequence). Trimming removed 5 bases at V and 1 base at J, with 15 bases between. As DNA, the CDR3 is TGTGCCAGCAGCCCCCCCGGCCCCAGTTCCTACGAGCAGTACTTC. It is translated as CASSPPGPSSYEQYF.

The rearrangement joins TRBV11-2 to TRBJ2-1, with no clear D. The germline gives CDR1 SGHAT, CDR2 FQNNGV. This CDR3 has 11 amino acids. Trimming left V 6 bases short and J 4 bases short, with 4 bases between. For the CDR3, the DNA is TGTGCCAGCAGACTGTACAATGAGCAGTTCTTC. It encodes CASRLYNEQFF.